These 5 T cell receptor beta chains came from one sample sequenced in a study of vaccination and CD4 T cells after COVID-19. TCRdb re-called the PCR reads with MiXCR, one entry per CDR3 protein. The data show 20,000 to 25,000 distinct CDR3 sequences, about 60% seen once. Here the sequenced sample was CD4+ T cells from blood, taken before SARS-CoV-2 vaccination. The origin of the receptors is a human donor who had recovered from COVID-19.

The rearrangement joins TRBV20-1 to TRBJ2-3; the match to TRBD2 covers 7 bases. The germline gives CDR1 DFQATT, CDR2 SNEGSKA (reference sequence). CDR3 size: 14 residues. With V trimmed by 5 bases and J by 7 bases, 12 bases remained unmatched. In DNA, the CDR3 is TGCAGTGCTCAGAGCGGGAAGGGCCGGAATACGCAGTATTTT. This codes for CSAQSGKGRNTQYF.

V gene TRBV28 combines with J gene TRBJ1-4, with D hard to call. Germline-derived CDR1 and CDR2 are MDHEN and SYDVKM. V was trimmed by 4 bases and J by 4 bases, leaving 16 bases between them. The CDR3 runs to 16 residues. The CDR3 loop is CASSSRSGGYNEKLFF. Written as DNA, the CDR3 is TGTGCCAGCAGTTCTCGGTCAGGCGGGTATAATGAAAAACTGTTTTTT.

This clonotype appeared a few times. The chain uses TRBV7-8 and TRBJ1-5, with D perhaps matching TRBD1 (6 bases). The V gene's germline CDR1 is SGHVS and CDR2 FQNEAQ. There are 16 residues in the CDR3. The V and J ends lost 5 bases and 0 bases respectively, with 14 bases between them. CDR3 DNA: TGTGCCAGCAGCCAAGAGACAGGTTATAGCAATCAGCCCCAGCATTTT. Translated: CASSQETGYSNQPQHF.

The chain uses TRBV6-1 and TRBJ2-7; 10 bases align to TRBD2. Germline-derived CDR1 and CDR2 are MNHNS and SASEGT. With 6 bases clipped from V and 7 bases from J, the junction kept 12 bases outside the gene matches. The CDR3 sequence is 15 residues long. The CDR3 spells CASSPGLAGAGEQYF. The DNA for the CDR3 is TGTGCCAGCAGCCCGGGGCTAGCGGGAGCCGGAGAGCAGTACTTC.

This sequence joins TRBV12-3 or TRBV12-4 and TRBJ2-1; D ambiguous. The CDR3 is made up of 12 amino acids. The germline V and J ends were trimmed by 6 bases and 4 bases, with 7 bases remaining between them. The CDR3 is CASSKQYNEQFF. CDR3 nucleotides: TGTGCCAGCAGCAAACAGTACAATGAGCAGTTCTTC.